This entry concerns a single TCR beta chain. Its antigen remains unknown. These data come from a study of cytomegalovirus exposure and HLA in healthy donors. Study-wide points: A later analysis linked a missense DCLRE1C variant to TCR beta V- and J-gene trimming.

PCR primers comprised 60 Vbeta and 13 Jbeta primers. Generated by immunoSEQ multiplex PCR, the TCRdb table keeps only in-frame clones and is missing some. In the table there are 200,000 to 300,000 clones, approximately 84% of which are singletons. With V trimmed by 4 bases and J by 0 bases, 6 bases remained unmatched. Looked up from germline, CDR1 is SGHRS and CDR2 is YFSETQ. The CDR3 spans 16 residues. The material sequenced was PBMCs. This TCR was recovered from a woman aged 40 to 50 in good health and CMV-seropositive. The chain has TRBV5-1 and TRBJ2-3; the match to TRBD2 covers 9 bases. CDR3 loop: CASSSLAGESTDTQYF. CDR3 sequence (DNA): TGCGCCAGCAGCAGTTTAGCGGGAGAGAGCACAGATACGCAGTATTTT.